This entry lists 5 T cell receptor beta chains sequenced from one sample in a study of CD8 T cells in Susac syndrome. Random hexamers primed reverse transcription of about 0.45 to 1 ug RNA. In TCRdb, the immunoSEQ multiplex PCR reads were re-called with MiXCR into one record per CDR3 protein. The top ten clones hold approximately 0.09% of a sample with about 180,000 distinct CDR3 sequences, 90% to 97% of them seen once. Sequenced material: CD4+ T cells from PBMCs. The receptors derive from a human donor with multiple sclerosis.

This clonotype was observed a single time. The V gene is TRBV12-3 or TRBV12-4, the J gene TRBJ2-1; 9 positions match TRBD2. The CDR3 has 12 residues. Germline trimming cut 5 bases from V and 13 bases from J; bases unmatched to any gene: 6. The CDR3 sequence is CASSLELAGQFF. For the CDR3, the DNA is TGTGCCAGCAGTCTCGAACTAGCGGGTCAGTTCTTC.

J is TRBJ1-5 and V is TRBV30; perhaps TRBD1 as D (5 bases). The CDR3 has 15 amino acids. The germline V and J ends were trimmed by 1 base and 0 bases, with 10 bases remaining between them. Germline CDR1 and CDR2: GTSNPN and SVGIG (reference sequence). CDR3 sequence (DNA): TGTGCCTGGAGTGGGGGCAGTTATAGCAATCAGCCCCAGCATTTT. It encodes CAWSGGSYSNQPQHF.

The V and J genes are TRBV6-2 or TRBV6-3 and TRBJ1-6, with 7 positions matching TRBD1. Germline-derived CDR1 and CDR2 are MNHEY and SVGEGT. The CDR3 loop spans 15 amino acids. The junction had 0 bases not matched to a gene; V was cut back by 0 bases and J by 4 bases. CDR3 in DNA: TGTGCCAGCAGTTACTCGACAGGGTATAATTCACCCCTCCACTTT. It codes for CASSYSTGYNSPLHF.

The V call is TRBV20-1, the J call TRBJ2-4, with D perhaps TRBD2 (5 bases). The CDR3 totals 14 residues. The ends were cut back, 6 bases at V and 6 bases at J, with 18 bases in the middle. The germline V gene has CDR1 DFQATT and CDR2 SNEGSKA (reference sequence). CDR3 nucleotides: TGCAGTGCCGCTAGCAGCCCGGCGGGAAACATTCAGTACTTC. Residues: CSAASSPAGNIQYF.

This clonotype was seen just once. J is TRBJ1-2 and V is TRBV29-1, with D tentatively TRBD1 (5 bases). The V gene's germline CDR1 is SQVTM and CDR2 ANQGSEA. This CDR3 region has 11 residues. Between the trimmed V and J ends, which lost 5 bases and 7 bases, there was a span of 11 bases. CDR3 region: CSVSGASGYTF. CDR3 in DNA: TGCAGCGTTTCTGGGGCGAGTGGCTACACCTTC.